What follows is one T cell receptor beta chain and its context. Its antigen is not identified. This entry comes from a study of CD8+ T cells in alopecia areata. In the study overall: The study gave tofacitinib for 6 to 18 months, then 6 months off drug. General study points: Scalp sequencing also captures normal skin's resident alphabeta T cells.

Germline lookup yields CDR1 SQVTM and CDR2 ANQGSEA. V gave up 3 bases and J gave up 7 bases, with 12 bases separating them. CDR3 size: 13 residues. Cell sorting on a FACSAria was used to separate CD4+ and CD8+ T cells from the PBMCs. Extracted RNA was reverse transcribed, and the resulting cDNA served as sequencing template. Some clones are missing from TCRdb's copy, which holds only in-frame ones; the method was immunoSEQ multiplex PCR. The repertoire consists of around 140,000 clones, with 51% occurring once and the leading ten covering roughly 0.92%. The TCR sequence derives from a human donor with alopecia areata. The sequencing here drew on CD4+ T cells sorted from blood, taken at week 0. The chain employs TRBV29-1 and TRBJ1-4, with unresolved D. The CDR3 sequence is CSVEAGFGEKLFF. Written as DNA, the CDR3 is TGCAGCGTTGAGGCGGGGTTTGGTGAAAAACTGTTTTTT.